The 3 T cell receptor beta chains below all came from one sample that was sequenced in a study of T and B cells in COVID-19 patients (dated by TCRdb to between 2020 and 2021). Sequenced using an Illumina MiSeq. Multiplex PCR with BIOMED2 TRB-A/B primer pools was used to amplify the TRB rearrangements. Using fastp at Q25 and MiXCR, TCRdb reprocessed the public reads and kept productive beta chains. CDR3 protein sequences are deduplicated, and each keeps its most common genes and DNA. The sample profile shows 6,500 to 10,000 distinct CDR3 sequences; 35% to 45% of them were found once. The ten largest clonotypes hold more than 3% of the sample. TRB repertoires were amplified from around 250-460 ng of genomic DNA extracted from blood. Specimen: blood. These receptors were collected from a human donor who had recovered from COVID-19.

V usage is TRBV10-3 and J usage is TRBJ1-3; D call uncertain. This CDR3 has 14 residues. Looked up from germline, CDR1 is ENHRY and CDR2 is SYGVKD. Trimming cost V 3 bases and J 0 bases, with 6 bases left between them. The CDR3 DNA reads TGTGCCATCAGTGACGGAAGCTCTGGAAACACCATATATTTT. Translating it yields CAISDGSSGNTIYF.

The V call is TRBV6-6, the J call TRBJ2-7; a possible D gene is TRBD1 (6 bases). Trimming pared 2 bases from V and 2 bases from J, leaving 7 bases between. This CDR3 region has 13 residues. The germline CDR1 and CDR2 sequences are MNHNY and SVGAGI (reference sequence). CDR3 DNA sequence: TGTGCCAGCAGTTACCGGGACACCTACGAGCAGTACTTC. It translates to CASSYRDTYEQYF.

The chain combines TRBV15 with TRBJ1-5, with 9 bases fitting TRBD1. The V segment lost 5 bases and the J segment 2 bases; nucleotides outside the gene matches: 10. CDR3 length: 17 residues. In germline, CDR1 is LNHNV, CDR2 YYDKDF (reference sequence). CDR3 residues: CATSATTGGYGNQPQHF. CDR3 in DNA: TGTGCCACCAGCGCTACCACAGGGGGCTATGGCAATCAGCCCCAGCATTTT.